The clone carrying this TCR beta chain showed up many times. Its antigen is not identified. This sample stems from a study of T cells in Graves' hyperthyroidism and ophthalmopathy. Points from the study as a whole: Appearing also in blood were most of the thyroid clonotypes expanded above 0.001.

It was RNA transcripts that yielded the amplified TCR beta CDR3 regions. The HTBI set primed first-round TCR CDR3 RT-PCR. Each CDR3 protein is one row after TCRdb ran MiXCR on the multiplex PCR reads. The data contain around 720,000 distinct CDR3 sequences, 35% of them seen just once; the ten biggest clones take up around 32%. With 5 bases removed from V and 7 bases from J, the gap between germline ends came to 17 bases. The CDR3 totals 14 residues. Germline loops: CDR1 SGHVS, CDR2 FQNEAQ. This sequence originates from a woman aged 40 to 50 with Graves' hyperthyroidism. V is TRBV7-8 and J is TRBJ1-1; D gene ambiguous. Sequenced input: blood. The CDR3 DNA is TGTGCCAGCAGCCTCCTTAGGGTTTATGGTGAAGCTTTCTTT. Its protein is CASSLLRVYGEAFF.